Sequencing of this T cell receptor beta chain was carried out in a study of OX40 agonist ivuxolimab in advanced cancers. Background on the study: The group had a mean age of around 64 years, ranged from about 20 to 79, and was just under 85% male.

Clones were read by immunoSEQ multiplex PCR, and TCRdb kept only the in-frame ones, dropping some. The data show 30,000 to 35,000 clones, 82% seen once. The sequences come from CD4+ or CD8+ T cells sorted from blood, collected in a trial of the OX40 agonist ivuxolimab. This receptor was obtained from an adult with an advanced solid tumor such as melanoma, head and neck, liver or kidney cancer.

CDR3 DNA sequence: TGTGCCAGCAGCCTCCTAGCGGAATTATACAATGAGCAGTTCTTC. As protein: CASSLLAELYNEQFF. The gene calls are TRBV7-2 and TRBJ2-1; 7 nucleotides line up with TRBD2. Germline assignment: CDR1 SGHTA and CDR2 FQGNSA. Trimming removed 5 bases from V and 4 bases from J; junction bases left unmatched: 8. The CDR3 loop spans 15 amino acids.